This T cell receptor beta chain was sequenced for a study of CXCR3-negative and CXCR3-positive naive CD8 T cells. The study's findings and limits: Hydrophobicity was higher for TRB CDR3s found in CXCR3-positive naive cells than in CXCR3-negative naive cells. Across naive subsets, surface CD5 expression was comparable, and TCR strength was inferred from properties of the TRB CDR3.

This CDR3 has 12 amino acids. Per the germline V gene, CDR1 is SGHDT and CDR2 is YYEEEE. At 300,000 to 350,000 cells each, triplicate sorts were carried out for each CD8+ T cell subset. As concerns this clonotype: Its antigen is unknown.

It was by 5' RACE with UMI labels that the TRB cDNA libraries were prepared. TCRdb reprocessed the 5' RACE reads and stores each CDR3 protein as one record, lacking DNA. The sample includes over 150,000 distinct CDR3 sequences. The sample taken for sequencing was naive CXCR3+ CD8+ T cells from blood. Subset described: CD45RO-CCR7+CD27+CD95- naive CD8+ T cells expressing CXCR3 (TNR3+). The chain joins TRBV5-6 to TRBJ1-5; TCRdb designates TRBD1, a call that cannot be tested without DNA. The receptor comes from a human donor in good health. Some clones in this sample may be carry-over from other donors' samples. This chain's CDR3 is CASSSTGRPQHF.